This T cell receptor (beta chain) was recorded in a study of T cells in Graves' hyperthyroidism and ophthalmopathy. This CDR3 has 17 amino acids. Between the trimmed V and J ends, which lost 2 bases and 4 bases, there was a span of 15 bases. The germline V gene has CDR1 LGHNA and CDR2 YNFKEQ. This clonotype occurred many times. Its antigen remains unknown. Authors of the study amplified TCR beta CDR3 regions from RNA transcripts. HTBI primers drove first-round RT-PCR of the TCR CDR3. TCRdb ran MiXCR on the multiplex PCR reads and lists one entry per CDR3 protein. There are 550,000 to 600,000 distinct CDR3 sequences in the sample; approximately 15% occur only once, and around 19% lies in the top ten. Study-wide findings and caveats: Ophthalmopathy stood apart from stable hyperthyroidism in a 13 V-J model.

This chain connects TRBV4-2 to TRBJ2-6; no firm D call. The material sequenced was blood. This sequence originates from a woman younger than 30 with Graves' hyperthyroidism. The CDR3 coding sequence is TGTGCCAGCAGCCAAAACGCATGGTCCGACGGGGCCAACGTCCTGACTTTC. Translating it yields CASSQNAWSDGANVLTF.